A selection of T cell receptor beta chains follows, all from one sample in a study of Tregs in tolerant kidney transplant recipients. Generated by immunoSEQ multiplex PCR, the TCRdb table keeps only in-frame clones and is missing some. The data show nearly 15,000 clones, about 82% seen once. Specimen: Tregs from blood, collected before the transplant. These receptors were taken from a human donor who received a combined kidney and bone marrow transplant. The CDR3 runs from the conserved cysteine through the conserved F or W.

CDR3aa	v_gene	j_gene
CSASKTGGTEAFF	TRBV29-1	TRBJ1-1
CASSLGDRDYGYTF	TRBV5-4	TRBJ1-2
CASSGGQGYHHEQYF	TRBV7-8	TRBJ2-7
CASSSLGARDTQYF	TRBV7-7	TRBJ2-3
CASAPRQGNEQFF	TRBV27	TRBJ2-1
CSATEDTEAFF	TRBV29-1	TRBJ1-1
CASSRGDTGELFF	TRBV5-1	TRBJ2-2
CSVGTTGDLNYGYTF	TRBV29-1	TRBJ1-2
CASSHPSGLADTGELFF	TRBV7-9	TRBJ2-2
CASSRSTGEARYGYTF	TRBV5-1	TRBJ1-2
CACSSATNEKLFF	TRBV30	TRBJ1-4
CASSLGQGGSYEQYF	TRBV5-6	TRBJ2-7
CASSLSQETQYF	TRBV5-1	TRBJ2-5
CASGGGLKNTIYF	TRBV6-1	TRBJ1-3
CASSFSGEQYF	TRBV5-1	TRBJ2-7
CASSVRGLGVNTQYF	TRBV6-5	TRBJ2-3
CASRTGVDEKLFF	TRBV18	TRBJ1-4
CASRSTGDNSPLHF	TRBV6-6	TRBJ1-6
CASSATGMETQYF	TRBV6-1	TRBJ2-5
CSVADRGPYGYTF	TRBV29-1	TRBJ1-2
CAWSVLGGTNQPQHF	TRBV30	TRBJ1-5
CASSPAGARVYEQFF	TRBV27	TRBJ2-1
CASSQYTRGYGGRPGAQYF	TRBV7-2	TRBJ2-5
CASSPETLYWTQQYF	TRBV28	TRBJ2-7
CASSTRTGGFTGELFF	TRBV11-3	TRBJ2-2
CATRGQGVGGELFF	TRBV15	TRBJ2-2
CASSVVRTGSTDTQYF	TRBV9	TRBJ2-3
CASSLWAGNTEAFF	TRBV7-8	TRBJ1-1
CASTAQGFSYEQYF	TRBV2	TRBJ2-7
CASSLSGFSYNEQFF	TRBV28	TRBJ2-1
CASSASGTYTGELFF	TRBV5-1	TRBJ2-2
CASSRSGGTDTQYF	TRBV5-4	TRBJ2-3
CASSLNQRGYNEQFF	TRBV27	TRBJ2-1
CASSKGTGVGVNTEAFF	TRBV7-9	TRBJ1-1
CAVRGDRDEQYF	TRBV19	TRBJ2-7
CASSYRGSGSPLHF	TRBV6-6	TRBJ1-6
CASSLWALTDTQYF	TRBV9	TRBJ2-3
CATTTGGFTEAFF	TRBV10-2	TRBJ1-1
CASSPRVYNEKLFF	TRBV18	TRBJ1-4
CASSSFSGRRNEQFF	TRBV5-1	TRBJ2-1
CASSLRTSEQYF	TRBV11-2	TRBJ2-7
CASRSKRDSYNEQFF	TRBV27	TRBJ2-1
CASSTPLADTQYF	TRBV18	TRBJ2-3
CSVKGVGTGSTDTQYF	TRBV29-1	TRBJ2-3
CASSGDTAKRTEAFF	TRBV5-6	TRBJ1-1
CAVGVQETQYF	TRBV6-6	TRBJ2-5
CASSPRLAGGHYNEQFF	TRBV7-2	TRBJ2-1
CASSPPGRARGTEAFF	TRBV18	TRBJ1-1
CASSYTGRNSPLHF	TRBV6-5	TRBJ1-6
CAWSSTGYEQYF	TRBV30	TRBJ2-7
CASSRQGAENSPLHF	TRBV6-1	TRBJ1-6
CASSPDRGNEQFF	TRBV5-1	TRBJ2-1
CASSLSSSGGPYEQYF	TRBV28	TRBJ2-7
CASSLGRGKYGYTF	TRBV11-2	TRBJ1-2